These 18 T cell receptor beta chains came from one sample sequenced in a study of T cells in Graves' hyperthyroidism and ophthalmopathy. It was RNA transcripts that yielded the amplified TCR beta CDR3 regions. Carried out on the TCR CDR3, a first-round RT-PCR used the HTBI primer set. TCRdb reanalysed the multiplex PCR reads using MiXCR and keeps one entry per CDR3 protein. The sample has over 700,000 distinct CDR3 sequences, 35% seen once. Sequencing was performed on blood. These receptors were obtained from a woman in her 40s with Graves' hyperthyroidism.

The V and J genes are TRBV7-2 and TRBJ2-5; possible D gene TRBD2, 6 bases. Per germline, CDR1 SGHTA and CDR2 FQGNSA. The CDR3 contains 13 residues. Trimming cost V 6 bases and J 2 bases, with 10 bases left between them. The DNA of the CDR3 is TGTGCCAGCAGATCTGCGGGGCAAGAGACCCAGTACTTC. Protein: CASRSAGQETQYF.

The J gene is TRBJ1-2, the V gene TRBV7-9; a possible D gene is TRBD1 (6 bases). The V gene's germline CDR1 is SEHNR and CDR2 FQNEAQ (reference sequence). This CDR3 comprises 20 residues. Deletions cut 6 bases from V and 0 bases from J, with 29 bases between. In DNA, the CDR3 is TGTGCCAGCAGTTACCGCTGGATTACCGCGCAGGACAGCCCTAACTATGGCTACACCTTC. This codes for CASSYRWITAQDSPNYGYTF.

This clonotype appeared a few times. The chain links TRBV5-8 to TRBJ1-1; perhaps TRBD1 as D (6 bases). Germline CDR1 SGHTS, CDR2 YDEGEE. The CDR3 has 15 residues. V was shortened by 4 bases and J by 5 bases, with 18 bases between the two germline ends. CDR3 DNA sequence: TGTGCCAGCAGCCAAGGGGGTTTGACGGGAACTGAAGCTTTCTTT. Protein sequence: CASSQGGLTGTEAFF.

This clonotype was counted ten times or more. The chain combines TRBV6-5 with TRBJ1-5; TRBD1 is a possible D gene (6 bases). This CDR3 is 13 amino acids long. V was trimmed by 6 bases and J by 11 bases, leaving 17 bases between them. Germline values: CDR1 MNHEY, CDR2 SVGAGI. The CDR3 region has the DNA TGTGCCAGCAGGGAAAGACAGGCTGAGACCCAGCATTTT. Residues: CASRERQAETQHF.

This clonotype was seen repeatedly, ten times or more. The rearrangement joins TRBV2 to TRBJ1-1, with D unresolved. The CDR3 totals 14 residues. The V and J ends lost 1 base and 0 bases respectively, with 6 bases between them. The germline gives CDR1 SNHLY, CDR2 FYNNEI. DNA for the CDR3: TGTGCCAGCAGTGAAGAGGGCTTGAACACTGAAGCTTTCTTT. It specifies CASSEEGLNTEAFF.

As for this clonotype: The junction departs from the called germline gene at one end, perhaps through a read error. The chain joins TRBV7-2 to TRBJ2-3; D may be TRBD2 (5 bases). Per the germline V gene, CDR1 is SGHTA and CDR2 is FQGNSA. This CDR3 region has 15 residues. The CDR3 coding sequence is TGCGCCAGCAGCCAAGGAGTTGGGGAGCCAGATACGCAGTATTTT. Translating it yields CASSQGVGEPDTQYF.

The chain joins TRBV15 to TRBJ2-3, with D hard to call. Trimming removed 1 base from V and 7 bases from J, with 12 bases in between. The CDR3 runs to 14 residues. CDR1 and CDR2 (germline): LNHNV, YYDKDF (reference sequence). The CDR3 DNA is TGTGCCACCAGCAGAGCAGAAGGGCCGAATACGCAGTATTTT. As protein: CATSRAEGPNTQYF.

Concerning this clonotype itself: A read error may produce the germline difference seen at one junction end. This chain connects TRBV7-9 to TRBJ2-5; 10 bases agree with TRBD2. Germline CDR1 SEHNR, CDR2 FQNEAQ (reference sequence). This CDR3 has 14 residues. DNA for the CDR3: TGTGCCGGCAGACCAGCGGGAGGGCCCGAGACCCAGTACTTC. Residues: CAGRPAGGPETQYF.

This chain connects TRBV10-3 to TRBJ2-7; 8 bases are a match to TRBD2. J lost 7 bases, V lost 7 bases, and 3 bases had no gene match. This CDR3 is 11 amino acids long. Germline values: CDR1 ENHRY, CDR2 SYGVKD. CDR3 nucleotides: TGTGCCATCAACACGGGGGGGGAGCAGTACTTC. It codes for CAINTGGEQYF.

This clonotype was observed a handful of times. The V gene is TRBV20-1, the J gene TRBJ1-1, with D unclear. With 4 bases removed from V and 0 bases from J, the gap between germline ends came to 6 bases. The germline gives CDR1 DFQATT, CDR2 SNEGSKA (reference sequence). The CDR3 covers 12 residues. For the CDR3, the DNA is TGCAGTGCTAAACAGATGAACACTGAAGCTTTCTTT. This gives the protein CSAKQMNTEAFF.

This clonotype was seen many times. V is TRBV29-1 and J is TRBJ1-1, with D tentatively TRBD1 (6 bases). There are 12 residues in the CDR3. V gave up 4 bases and J gave up 1 base, with 7 bases separating them. Germline-derived CDR1 and CDR2 are SQVTM and ANQGSEA. CDR3 amino acids: CSVGDTNTEAFF. CDR3 in DNA: TGCAGCGTTGGGGACACGAACACTGAAGCTTTCTTT.

The V and J genes are TRBV10-3 and TRBJ1-4, with D possibly TRBD1 on 6 matching bases. The CDR3 spans 15 residues. Germline V CDR1 and CDR2: ENHRY, SYGVKD. V was clipped by 10 bases and J by 5 bases, with 20 bases between them. The CDR3 protein is CASSGGPRSNEKLFF. For the CDR3, the DNA is TGTGCCAGCAGCGGGGGGCCTCGAAGCAATGAAAAACTGTTTTTT.

This clonotype came up a few times. The genes are TRBV20-1 and TRBJ2-2; 8 nucleotides align to TRBD2. CDR1 DFQATT and CDR2 SNEGSKA come from the germline V gene (reference sequence). The CDR3 is made up of 15 amino acids. V lost 0 bases to trimming and J lost 6 bases; unmatched junction nucleotides: 6. In nucleotides, the CDR3 is TGCAGTGCTAGAGATTGGCGGGGGGCGGCCGGGGAGCTGTTTTTT. Its translation: CSARDWRGAAGELFF.

This chain links TRBV6-1 with TRBJ2-7; TRBD1 matches at 7 bases. V lost 3 bases, J lost 1 base, and 6 bases stayed unmatched. The CDR3 consists of 15 residues. Germline V gene sequence: CDR1 MNHNS, CDR2 SASEGT. The CDR3 here is CASSDLGTVSYEQYF. CDR3 bases: TGTGCCAGCAGTGATCTGGGGACAGTGTCCTACGAGCAGTACTTC.

This clonotype has a count of ten or more. This rearrangement joins TRBV29-1 to TRBJ1-3; D not certain. The CDR3 totals 13 residues. Germline CDR1 and CDR2: SQVTM and ANQGSEA. Trimming removed 6 bases at V and 4 bases at J, with 13 bases between. The CDR3 DNA reads TGCAGCGTGTCAGTCTCAGAAGGAAACACCATATATTTT. Protein: CSVSVSEGNTIYF. The full variable domain, with the rest looked up from reference TRBV29-1 and TRBJ1-3, is SAVISQKPSRDICQRGTSLTIQCQVDSQVTMMFWYRQQPGQSLTLIATANQGSEATYESGFVIDKFPISRPNLTFSTLTVSNMSPEDSSIYLCSVSVSEGNTIYFGEGSWLTVV.

The chain uses TRBV9 and TRBJ1-6, with 9 bases that match TRBD1. CDR1 is SGDLS, CDR2 YYNGEE, per germline. The CDR3 contains 15 residues. V gave up 0 bases and J gave up 8 bases; unmatched junction bases: 3. The CDR3 loop reads CASSVATGGDSPLHF. The CDR3 DNA reads as TGTGCCAGCAGCGTAGCAACAGGGGGCGATTCACCCCTCCACTTT.

In nucleotides, the CDR3 is TGTGCCAGCAGCAGCCCGATTGGACAGAATAAGGAGACCCAGTACTTC. It translates to CASSSPIGQNKETQYF. The chain links TRBV7-9 to TRBJ2-5, with D perhaps matching TRBD1 (6 bases). This CDR3 has 16 residues. Trimming pared 5 bases from V and 5 bases from J, leaving 21 bases between. In germline, CDR1 is SEHNR, CDR2 FQNEAQ (reference sequence). The complete variable domain, with remaining parts taken from reference TRBV7-9 and TRBJ2-5, reads DTGVSQNPRHKITKRGQNVTFRCDPISEHNRLYWYRQTLGQGPEFLTYFQNEAQLEKSRLLSDRFSAERPKGSFSTLEIQRTEQGDSAMYLCASSSPIGQNKETQYFGPGTRLLVL.

The table lists this clonotype with many counts. The chain recombines TRBV14 with TRBJ1-6; D not resolved. V was trimmed by 4 bases and J by 7 bases, leaving 8 bases between them. The CDR3 sequence is 13 residues long. Per the germline V gene, CDR1 is SGHDN and CDR2 is FVKESK. Here the CDR3 reads CASSLPDNSPLHF. Here the CDR3 DNA reads TGTGCCAGCAGCCTCCCGGACAATTCACCCCTCCACTTT.